Described below is a single T cell receptor beta chain sequence and its context. Its antigen is not identified. These data are taken from a study of cytotoxic CD8 clonotypes in ibrutinib-treated CLL. Study-level information: Response sampling came at median roughly 12 months of treatment, ranging about 6 to 36 months. General study results and limits: Under treatment, the uncommon public clonotypes either contracted or remained stable.

Clones were read by immunoSEQ multiplex PCR, and TCRdb kept only the in-frame ones, dropping some. The repertoire has about 140,000 clones, 80% of them found once; the top ten carry 6.5% to 8%. The CDR3 extends over 12 amino acids. V gave up 9 bases and J gave up 7 bases; unmatched junction bases: 5. CDR1 and CDR2 (germline): PRHDT, FYEKMQ (reference sequence). The chain couples TRBV13 to TRBJ2-2; 7 bases map to TRBD1. The clonotype comes from a human donor with chronic lymphocytic leukemia. The sequencing here drew on PBMCs, taken after 36 months of ibrutinib treatment. The CDR3 is CARGQDDGELFF. CDR3 sequence (DNA): TGTGCCAGAGGACAGGACGACGGGGAGCTGTTTTTT. The whole variable domain, filled in from reference TRBV13 and TRBJ2-2, reads AAGVIQSPRHLIKEKRETATLKCYPIPRHDTVYWYQQGPGQDPQFLISFYEKMQSDKGSIPDRFSAQQFSDYHSELNMSSLELGDSALYFCARGQDDGELFFGEGSRLTVL.